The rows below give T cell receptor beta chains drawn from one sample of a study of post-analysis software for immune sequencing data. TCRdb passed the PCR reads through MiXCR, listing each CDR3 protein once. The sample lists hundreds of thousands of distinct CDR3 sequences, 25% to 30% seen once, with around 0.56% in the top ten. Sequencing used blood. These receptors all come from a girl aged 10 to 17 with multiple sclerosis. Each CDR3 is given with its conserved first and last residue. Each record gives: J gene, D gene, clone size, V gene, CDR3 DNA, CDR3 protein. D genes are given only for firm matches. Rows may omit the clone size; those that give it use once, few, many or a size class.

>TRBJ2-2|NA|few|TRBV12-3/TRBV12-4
TGTGCCAGCAGCTTGGCGGGCCCCGGGGAGCTGTTTTTT
CASSLAGPGELFF
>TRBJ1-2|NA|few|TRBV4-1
TGCGCCAGCAGAAAGGTTGGAGAATACTATGGCTACACCTTC
CASRKVGEYYGYTF
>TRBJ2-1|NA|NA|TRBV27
TGTGCCAGCGGTTTGACCTCCTACAATGAGCAGTTCTTC
CASGLTSYNEQFF
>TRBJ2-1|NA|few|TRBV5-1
TGCGCCAGCAGCCAAGCACCGGGACGCCACAATGAGCAGTTCTTC
CASSQAPGRHNEQFF
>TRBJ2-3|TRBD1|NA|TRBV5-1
TGCGCCAGCAGCTTCACCAGGGGACAGGGCACAGATACGCAGTATTTT
CASSFTRGQGTDTQYF
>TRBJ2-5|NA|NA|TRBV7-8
TGTGCCAGCAGCCGCGTCCAGAGCTCCTACAATGAGCAGTACTTC
CASSRVQSSYNEQYF
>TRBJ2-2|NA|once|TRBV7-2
TGTGCCAGCAGCCAGAGGCTAGGTCAGGCCGGGGAGCTGTTTTTT
CASSQRLGQAGELFF
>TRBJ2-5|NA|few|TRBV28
TGTGCCAGCGGCCGGGTGCCGGTGGAGACCCAGTACTTC
CASGRVPVETQYF
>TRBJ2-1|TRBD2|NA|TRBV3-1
TGTGCCAGCAGCCAAGATAGCGGGGGGCGGTACAATGAGCAGTTCTTC
CASSQDSGGRYNEQFF
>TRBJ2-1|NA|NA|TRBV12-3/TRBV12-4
TGTGCCAGCAGTTTACACGGCAGGGGTCCGTTCTTC
CASSLHGRGPFF
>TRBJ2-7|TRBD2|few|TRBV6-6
TGTGCCAGCAGTTACTCGAGGGGAGGGGAATACGAGCAGTACTTC
CASSYSRGGEYEQYF
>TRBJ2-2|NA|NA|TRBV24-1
TGTGCCACCAGTGAGACCACAAGGACCGGGGAGCTGTTTTTT
CATSETTRTGELFF
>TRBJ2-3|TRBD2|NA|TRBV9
TGTGCCAGCAGCTCGAGCGGGAGTGGGACAGATACGCAGTATTTT
CASSSSGSGTDTQYF
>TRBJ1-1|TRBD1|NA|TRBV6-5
TGTGCCAGCAGTTCCCACAGGGGCACTGAAGCTTTCTTT
CASSSHRGTEAFF
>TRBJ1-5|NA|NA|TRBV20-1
TGCAGTGCTGGCCTCAGAGGGGATCAGCCCCAGCATTTT
CSAGLRGDQPQHF
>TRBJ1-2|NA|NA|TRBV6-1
TGTGCCAGCAGCAAACTGAACGGGAACTATGGCTACACCTTC
CASSKLNGNYGYTF
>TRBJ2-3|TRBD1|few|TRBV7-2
TGTGCCAGCAGCGCCGACAGGGGGCAAGCAGATACGCAGTATTTT
CASSADRGQADTQYF
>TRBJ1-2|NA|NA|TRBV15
TGTGCCACCAGCAGCCGGAGGAACTATGGCTACACCTTC
CATSSRRNYGYTF
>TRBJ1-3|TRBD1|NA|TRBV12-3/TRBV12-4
TGTGCCAGCAGGGGGACAGAGGTCGACACCATATATTTT
CASRGTEVDTIYF
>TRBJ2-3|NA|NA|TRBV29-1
TGCAGCGGGGAACAAGGGACAAGAGGTGATACGCAGTATTTT
CSGEQGTRGDTQYF
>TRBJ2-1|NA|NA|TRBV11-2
TGTGCCAGCAGCTTAGCTAGCGCCTCCTCCTACAATGAGCAGTTCTTC
CASSLASASSYNEQFF
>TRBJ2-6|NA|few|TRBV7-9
TGTGCCAGCAGCCTGTATTATGACCGCTCTGGGGCCAACGTCCTGACTTTC
CASSLYYDRSGANVLTF
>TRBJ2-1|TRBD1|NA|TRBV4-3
TGCGCCAGCAGCCAGGGGACAGGGGGCTCCTACAATGAGCAGTTCTTC
CASSQGTGGSYNEQFF
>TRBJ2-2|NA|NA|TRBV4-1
TGCGCCAGCAGCCAAGTCCGATCCGGGGAGCTGTTTTTT
CASSQVRSGELFF
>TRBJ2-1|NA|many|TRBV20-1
TGCAGTGCTAGAGAGGCCCGGGGACTTTTCCTTGAGCAGTTCTTC
CSAREARGLFLEQFF
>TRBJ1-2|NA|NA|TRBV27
TGTGCCAGCAGTTCCCTCCCCAACTATGGCTACACCTTC
CASSSLPNYGYTF
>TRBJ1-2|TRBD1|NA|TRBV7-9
TGTGCCAGCAGCCCTATTGACAGGGTTGACTATGGCTACACCTTC
CASSPIDRVDYGYTF
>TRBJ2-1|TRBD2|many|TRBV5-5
TGTGCCAGCAGCTTGGAGGGACTAGCCGTGAATGAGCAGTTCTTC
CASSLEGLAVNEQFF
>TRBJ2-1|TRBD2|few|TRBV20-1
TGCAGTGCCGACCCAAGACTAGCGGGAGGGCCGAAGGATGAGCAGTTCTTC
CSADPRLAGGPKDEQFF
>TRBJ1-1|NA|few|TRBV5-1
TGCGCCAGCAGCTTGGGGGGAACCGTGACGAACACTGAAGCTTTCTTT
CASSLGGTVTNTEAFF
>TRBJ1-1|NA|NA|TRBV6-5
TGTGCCAGCAGTTACCCCACACGGGAAGCTTTCTTT
CASSYPTREAFF
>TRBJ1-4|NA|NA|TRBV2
TGTGCCAGCAGTGAAGGGGGGGGCTTAAGAGAAAAACTGTTTTTT
CASSEGGGLREKLFF
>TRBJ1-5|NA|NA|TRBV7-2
TGTGCCAGCAGCCTTGCAAGGGCGAGCAATCAGCCCCAGCATTTT
CASSLARASNQPQHF
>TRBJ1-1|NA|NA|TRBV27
TGTGCCAGCAGTTTAAGGGCCGCGGCGTTCGGAGAAGCTTTCTTT
CASSLRAAAFGEAFF
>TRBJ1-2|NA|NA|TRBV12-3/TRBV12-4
TGTGCCAGCAGTTTACGGCGAGATTGCACCTTC
CASSLRRDCTF
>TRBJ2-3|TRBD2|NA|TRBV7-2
TGTGCCAGCGCCAGCGGGGGGACTCTCAGCACAGATACGCAGTATTTT
CASASGGTLSTDTQYF
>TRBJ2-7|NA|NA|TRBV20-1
TGCAGTGCTAGCGCTGCCGGGAAACGAACGGACGAGCAGTACTTC
CSASAAGKRTDEQYF
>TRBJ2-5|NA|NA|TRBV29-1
TGCAGCACAGCCCCCAGCGAGACCCAGTACTTC
CSTAPSETQYF
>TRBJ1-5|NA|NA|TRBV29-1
TGCAGCGACTATCCTCGGGATCAGCCCCAGCATTTT
CSDYPRDQPQHF
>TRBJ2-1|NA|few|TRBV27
TGTGCCAGCAGTTGGCGGGATCGGTACAATGAGCAGTTCTTC
CASSWRDRYNEQFF
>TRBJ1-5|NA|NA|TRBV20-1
TGCAGTGCTAGATACTCCTGGGACGTCAATCAGCCCCAGCATTTT
CSARYSWDVNQPQHF
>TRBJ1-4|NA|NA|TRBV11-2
TGTGCCAGCAGCCCCCTGGGTAATGAAAAACTGTTTTTT
CASSPLGNEKLFF
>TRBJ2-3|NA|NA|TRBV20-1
TGCAGTGCTAGGACACCAAGCACAGATACGCAGTATTTT
CSARTPSTDTQYF
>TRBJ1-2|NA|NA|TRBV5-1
TGCGCCAGCAGTCGAGGATCAGGGGAGATGGACGGCTACACCTTC
CASSRGSGEMDGYTF
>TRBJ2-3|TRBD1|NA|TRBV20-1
TGCAGTGCTAGCGGGACAGGGGTCACAGATACGCAGTATTTT
CSASGTGVTDTQYF
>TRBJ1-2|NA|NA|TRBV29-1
TGCAGCGTTGCCGAGAACTATGGCTACACCTTC
CSVAENYGYTF
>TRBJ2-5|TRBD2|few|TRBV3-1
TGTGCCAGCAGCCCCAATAGCGGGGGGGCGTCAGAGACCCAGTACTTC
CASSPNSGGASETQYF
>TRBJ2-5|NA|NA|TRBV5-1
TGCGCCAGCAGCCCGGTGACAGAGCAGTTAGAGACCCAGTACTTC
CASSPVTEQLETQYF
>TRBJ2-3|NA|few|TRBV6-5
TGTGCCAGCAGGTATCGGGGAGGAGGAGATACGCAGTATTTT
CASRYRGGGDTQYF
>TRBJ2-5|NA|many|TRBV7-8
TGTGCCAGCAGCCGGTCGGAAGAGACCCAGTACTTC
CASSRSEETQYF
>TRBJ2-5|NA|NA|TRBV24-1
TGTGCCACCAGTGATACGGCCGGGACATCCCTGGAGACCCAGTACTTC
CATSDTAGTSLETQYF
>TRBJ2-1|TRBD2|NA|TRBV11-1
TGTGCCAGCAGCGGCTGGACTAGTAGCAATGAGCAGTTCTTC
CASSGWTSSNEQFF